This entry describes one TCR beta chain. Its target is not known. The germline V gene encodes CDR1 SGDLS and CDR2 YYNGEE. The V end was cut by 4 bases, the J end by 3 bases, with 7 bases between. The CDR3 covers 12 residues. Produced via immunoSEQ multiplex PCR; TCRdb's table is partial and in-frame only. The table includes around 100,000 clones, roughly 87% detected once. This sample stems from a study of T cell responses to AZD1222 COVID-19 vaccine. Points from the study as a whole: The breadth and depth of Spike-specific TCRs increased once two AZD1222 doses had been given. In all cases, repertoires were sampled only after the peak T cell response.

The sample here was peripheral blood, taken on day 0 of AZD1222 vaccination. V gene TRBV9 combines with J gene TRBJ1-2, with unresolved D. The TCR comes from an adult in good health. CDR3 sequence reads: CASSTFDYGYTF. The CDR3 DNA reads TGTGCCAGCAGCACCTTTGACTATGGCTACACCTTC.